The sequence of this T cell receptor (beta chain) was determined in a study of shared T cell receptors in the human thymus (dated by TCRdb to 2020 to 2022). Concerning the study at large: The study examined how self-reactive, shared T-cell receptor alpha chains are generated in the human thymus.

To prepare the library, the immunoSEQ multiplex PCR assay was applied. The table comes from immuneACCESS by way of TCRdb, which keeps in-frame sequences with V and J called. Part of the clones is missing from these tables; in studies checked, under half for an unresolved V gene and the rest for unknown reasons. In all, the sample holds hundreds of thousands of clones, and about 90% of those were seen once. The top ten constitute 0.0094% of the sample. Measured from the cysteine to the phenylalanine, the CDR3 is 12 residues long. Here the CDR3 DNA is all that survives: 36 bases in frame from base 1. CDR1 and CDR2, per the germline V gene, are SQVTM and ANQGSEA. On this clone itself: There is no known antigen for this receptor. The junction departs from the called germline gene at one end, perhaps through a read error.

These data are also associated with another study on human thymus T cells. The second study's paper adds: Donors were immunologically healthy infants undergoing open corrective cardiac surgery for congenital heart defects in Finland. Thymus tissue was obtained as surgical resects removed during corrective cardiac surgery. Usage of V and J gene segments appeared to be biased in both the thymic and the peripheral blood repertoires. The related research reported highly overlapping thymic TCR repertoires among unrelated individuals. The study characterized TCR alpha and beta repertoires from under ten infant thymus samples and four related peripheral blood samples. The infant donors were roughly 7 to 244 days old, and the cohort included roughly six males and a couple of females. Thymocytes were mechanically released from the tissue and were stored as pellets of about 9-33 million cells at -70 degrees C. A QIAsymphony instrument was used to extract genomic DNA from the frozen cell pellets. TCRB and TCRAD loci were amplified from a standardized quantity of quality-controlled genomic DNA using the immunoSEQ multiplex PCR assay. The V(D)J region was spanned by amplicons of a length sufficient to cover the CDR3 and to identify V and J genes. The commercial immunoSEQ service was used to sequence amplicons on an Illumina platform. Primer bias and sequencing errors were corrected as previously described, and TCRAD and TCRB definitions were based on the IMGT database. Repertoires were analysed with immunoSEQ Analyzer 3.0 and VDJTools, covering basic statistics, V/J segment usage, diversity estimates, rarefaction and pairwise overlap. Chao1, ChaoE, Efron-Thisted, Shannon and inverse Simpson indices were used to estimate diversity, which was also estimated on datasets down-sampled to the smallest sample. For repertoire overlap, CDR3 nucleotide sequence, V gene and J gene had to match strictly, and clustering was done by Jaccard-based multidimensional scaling. Thymus samples yielded on average approximately 800,000 unique TCRB clonotypes, compared with roughly 76,000 from blood samples.

Sequencing input: thymocytes. This TCR was sampled from a boy younger than two with a congenital heart defect. Donor details come from another sample of the same person, matched by shared clones. The chain uses TRBV29-1 and TRBJ1-1; TRBD1 might be the D gene, on 5 matching bases. The CDR3 reads CSGVSGDTEAFF. The DNA sequence is given as TGTTCGGGGGTAAGTGGGGACACTGAAGCTTTCTTT. Beyond the CDR3, the reference TRBV29-1 and TRBJ1-1 genes provide the residues; the full variable domain reads: SAVISQKPSRDICQRGTSLTIQCQVDSQVTMMFWYRQQPGQSLTLIATANQGSEATYESGFVIDKFPISRPNLTFSTLTVSNMSPEDSSIYLCSGVSGDTEAFFGQGTRLTVV.